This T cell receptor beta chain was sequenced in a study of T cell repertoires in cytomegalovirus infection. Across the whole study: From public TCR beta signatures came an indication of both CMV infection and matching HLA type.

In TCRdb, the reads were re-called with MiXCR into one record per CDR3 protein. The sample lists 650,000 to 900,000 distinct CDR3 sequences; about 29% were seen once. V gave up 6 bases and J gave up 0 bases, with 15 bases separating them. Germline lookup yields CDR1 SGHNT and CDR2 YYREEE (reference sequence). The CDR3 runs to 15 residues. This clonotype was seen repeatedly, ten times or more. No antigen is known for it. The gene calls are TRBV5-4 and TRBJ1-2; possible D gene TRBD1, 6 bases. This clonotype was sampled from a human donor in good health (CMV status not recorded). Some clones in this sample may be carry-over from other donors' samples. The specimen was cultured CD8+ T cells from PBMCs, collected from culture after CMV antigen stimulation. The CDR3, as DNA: TGTGCCAGCACCGCCACAGGGCTCCCTAACTATGGCTACACCTTC. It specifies CASTATGLPNYGYTF.